The entry below describes one TCR beta chain. The CDR3 extends over 14 amino acids. Germline lookup yields CDR1 SGHAT and CDR2 FQNNGV. J was trimmed by 8 bases and V by 5 bases; bases with no gene match: 5. This specimen belongs to a study of cytomegalovirus exposure and HLA in healthy donors. Use of 60 Vbeta and 13 Jbeta primers characterized the PCR. Method: immunoSEQ multiplex PCR; TCRdb's copy keeps in-frame clones and lacks some. The sample contains about 150,000 clones, approximately 79% of which appear only once. The receptor comes from a middle-aged man in good health and CMV-seropositive. The genes are TRBV11-2 and TRBJ2-1; TRBD2 agrees at 11 bases. Source material: PBMCs. The CDR3 here is CASSSTSGSDEQFF. CDR3 DNA: TGTGCCAGCAGCAGTACTAGCGGGAGCGATGAGCAGTTCTTC.